The clone carrying this TCR beta chain was seen ten or more times. Its antigen is as yet unknown. Looked up from germline, CDR1 is MNHEY and CDR2 is SVGEGT. CDR3 size: 17 residues. Trimming took off 5 bases at V and 1 base at J, with 21 bases between the two ends. Exclusions: uncontrolled infection, other autoimmune disease, pregnancy, lactation. Template material for amplifying TCR beta CDR3 regions consisted of RNA transcripts. A set of HTBI primers served as the primers for a first-round RT-PCR of the TCR CDR3. MiXCR, applied by TCRdb to the multiplex PCR reads, yields one record per CDR3 protein. The sample comprises around 620,000 distinct CDR3 sequences, about 14% of which are singletons, and approximately 6.4% rests with the top ten. The data originate from a study of T cells in Graves' hyperthyroidism and ophthalmopathy. General study results and limits: Ophthalmopathy prediction by the model preceded onset by a median approximately 6.1 months. Clonotypes that were expanded in thyroid above 0.001 mostly appeared in blood too. Ophthalmopathy and stable hyperthyroidism were separated by a 13 V-J model.

Sequenced input: blood. The clonotype was recovered from a woman between 18 and 29 years old with Graves' ophthalmopathy. The chain has TRBV6-2 or TRBV6-3 and TRBJ2-7; possibly TRBD1 or TRBD2 for D (6 bases each). The CDR3 spells CASSSPRTAGGSYEQYF. DNA for the CDR3: TGTGCCAGCAGTAGCCCAAGGACAGCCGGGGGATCCTACGAGCAGTACTTC.